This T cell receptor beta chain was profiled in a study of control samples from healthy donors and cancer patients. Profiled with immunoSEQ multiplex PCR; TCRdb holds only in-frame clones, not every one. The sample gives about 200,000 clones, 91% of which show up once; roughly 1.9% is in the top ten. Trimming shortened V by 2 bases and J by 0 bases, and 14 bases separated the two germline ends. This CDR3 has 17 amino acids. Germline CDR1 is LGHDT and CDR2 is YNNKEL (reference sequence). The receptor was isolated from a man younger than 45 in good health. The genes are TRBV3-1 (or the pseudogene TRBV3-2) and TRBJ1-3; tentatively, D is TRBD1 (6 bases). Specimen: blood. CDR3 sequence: CASSQRETGRSGNTIYF. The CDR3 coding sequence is TGTGCCAGCAGCCAACGTGAGACAGGTCGCTCTGGAAACACCATATATTTT.